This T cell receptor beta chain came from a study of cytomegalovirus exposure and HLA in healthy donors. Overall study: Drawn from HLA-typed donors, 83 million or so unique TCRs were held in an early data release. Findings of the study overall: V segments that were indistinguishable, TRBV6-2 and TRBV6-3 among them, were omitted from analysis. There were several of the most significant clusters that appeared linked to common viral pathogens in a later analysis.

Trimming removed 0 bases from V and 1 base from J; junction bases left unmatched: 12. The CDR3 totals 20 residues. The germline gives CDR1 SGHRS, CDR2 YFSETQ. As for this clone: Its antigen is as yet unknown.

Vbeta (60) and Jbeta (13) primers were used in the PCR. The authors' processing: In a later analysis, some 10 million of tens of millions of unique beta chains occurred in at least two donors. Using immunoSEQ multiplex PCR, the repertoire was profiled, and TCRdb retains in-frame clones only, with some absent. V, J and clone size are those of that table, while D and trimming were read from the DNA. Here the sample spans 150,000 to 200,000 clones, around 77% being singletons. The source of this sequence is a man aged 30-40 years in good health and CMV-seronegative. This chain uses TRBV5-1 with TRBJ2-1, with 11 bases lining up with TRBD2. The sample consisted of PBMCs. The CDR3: CASSLALGLAVKGSYNEQFF. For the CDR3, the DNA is TGCGCCAGCAGCTTGGCCTTGGGACTAGCGGTTAAGGGGTCCTACAATGAGCAGTTCTTC. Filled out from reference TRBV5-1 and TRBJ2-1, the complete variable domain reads KAGVTQTPRYLIKTRGQQVTLSCSPISGHRSVSWYQQTPGQGLQFLFEYFSETQRNKGNFPGRFSGRQFSNSRSEMNVSTLELGDSALYLCASSLALGLAVKGSYNEQFFGPGTRLTVL.